These 2 T cell receptor beta chains were all obtained from the same sample, sequenced in a study of T cells in women clearing cervical HPV infection. The method was immunoSEQ multiplex PCR; TCRdb's version includes in-frame clones alone and lacks a portion of them. In all, the sample yields about 34,000 clones. The sample consisted of blood buffy coat. The source of these receptors is a woman between 18 and 70 years old with a cervical HPV16 infection that either progressed to CIN3+ or cleared (not recorded which).

Here the CDR3 reads CASATQASGSHYEQYF. The part of the CDR3 DNA that was read is TGTGCCAGCGCAACCCAAGCATCGGGGAGCCACTACGAG. V and J are TRBV6-2 or TRBV6-3 and TRBJ2-7; D may be TRBD2 (5 bases). With the read ending 3 residues before the CDR3 end, the germline J gene is used to fill in that end. CDR3 length equals 16 residues. Trimming left V 8 bases short and J 3 bases short, with 23 bases between. The germline gives CDR1 MNHEY, CDR2 SVGEGT.

Turning to this clone: The read terminates 3 residues before the CDR3 end, so the remaining end is supplied by the germline J gene. The chain is built from TRBV30 and TRBJ1-2, with D possibly TRBD1 on 6 matching bases. CDR1 is GTSNPN, CDR2 SVGIG, per germline (reference sequence). The CDR3 length is 11 residues. The CDR3: CAWLQGLGYTF. The sequenced CDR3 bases are TGTGCCTGGTTACAGGGATTAGGC.